These 31 T cell receptor beta chains came from one sample sequenced in a study of control samples from healthy donors and cancer patients. Profiling relied on immunoSEQ multiplex PCR, and the TCRdb table lists in-frame clones only, not all of them. Seen here are more than 95,000 clones, around 92% observed once, and the top ten hold approximately 0.57%. The specimen sequenced was PBMCs. All receptors derive from a man at least 80 years old with head and neck cancer.

This chain links TRBV6-5 with TRBJ2-7, with D uncertain. V was shortened by 6 bases and J by 6 bases, with 12 bases between the two germline ends. The CDR3 consists of 12 residues. The germline V gene has CDR1 MNHEY and CDR2 SVGAGI. Written as DNA, the CDR3 is TGTGCCAGCAGACCCGACCCTACCGAGCAGTACTTC. Protein: CASRPDPTEQYF.

V gene TRBV30 combines with J gene TRBJ2-3; 7 bases match TRBD1. Germline V gene lookup returns CDR1 GTSNPN and CDR2 SVGIG (reference sequence). CDR3 length equals 13 residues. V was pared by 1 base and J by 4 bases, with 2 bases of the junction left unmatched. CDR3 sequence: CAWSGQGADTQYF. CDR3 DNA: TGTGCCTGGAGTGGACAGGGAGCAGATACGCAGTATTTT.

The chain carries TRBV19 and TRBJ2-4; D tentatively reads TRBD1 or TRBD2 (5 bases each). The germline V gene encodes CDR1 LNHDA and CDR2 SQIVND (reference sequence). Trimming removed 5 bases at V and 0 bases at J, with 17 bases between. The CDR3 runs 17 residues. Written as DNA, the CDR3 is TGTGCCAGTAGTGCCCGGGACCCCACTCTAGCCAAAAACATTCAGTACTTC. This codes for CASSARDPTLAKNIQYF.

The chain recombines TRBV6-5 with TRBJ1-1, with D hard to call. V lost 0 bases and J lost 7, with 18 bases in between. CDR3 length equals 16 residues. Germline values: CDR1 MNHEY, CDR2 SVGAGI. The CDR3 reads CASSYSGRGNGGEAFF. Here the CDR3 DNA reads TGTGCCAGCAGTTACTCTGGGAGAGGGAATGGTGGTGAAGCTTTCTTT.

This sequence joins TRBV2 and TRBJ1-1; D is undetermined. Between the trimmed V and J ends, which lost 4 bases and 0 bases, there was a span of 6 bases. Looked up from germline, CDR1 is SNHLY and CDR2 is FYNNEI. CDR3 length equals 13 residues. Written as DNA, the CDR3 is TGTGCCAGCAGTGCAACTATGAACACTGAAGCTTTCTTT. Amino acids: CASSATMNTEAFF.

This chain joins TRBV6-5 and TRBJ1-2, with D hard to call. V lost 2 bases, J lost 0 bases, and 7 bases lay in between. Looked up from germline, CDR1 is MNHEY and CDR2 is SVGAGI. This CDR3 has 14 amino acids. For the CDR3, the DNA is TGTGCCAGCAGTTACGGGGTAGCTAACTATGGCTACACCTTC. Translated: CASSYGVANYGYTF.

The chain combines TRBV20-1 with TRBJ2-2; D is unclear. The germline CDR1 and CDR2 sequences are DFQATT and SNEGSKA (reference sequence). V was clipped by 3 bases and J by 1 base, with 6 bases between them. This CDR3 region has 13 residues. CDR3 sequence reads: CSASAENTGELFF. CDR3 coding DNA: TGCAGTGCTAGTGCGGAGAACACCGGGGAGCTGTTTTTT.

This clone was detected a few times. J is TRBJ2-7 and V is TRBV10-3; TRBD2 is a possible D gene (6 bases). The CDR3 spans 14 residues. Germline assignment: CDR1 ENHRY and CDR2 SYGVKD. Trimming stripped 6 bases from V and 5 bases from J, with 17 bases between. Here the CDR3 DNA reads TGTGCCATCAGAGATCCGGGACTCCAGGACGAGCAGTACTTC. The encoded protein is CAIRDPGLQDEQYF.

The chain carries TRBV7-2 and TRBJ2-5; D is perhaps TRBD2 (5 bases). V was clipped by 2 bases and J by 1 base, with 8 bases between them. Germline assignment: CDR1 SGHTA and CDR2 FQGNSA. There are 14 residues in the CDR3. CDR3 amino acids: CASSLSGTQETQYF. The CDR3 coding sequence is TGTGCCAGCAGCTTAAGCGGTACCCAAGAGACCCAGTACTTC.

The chain combines TRBV9 with TRBJ1-1, with TRBD1 matching over 9 bases. This CDR3 has 14 residues. CDR1 and CDR2 from the germline V gene are SGDLS and YYNGEE. V lost 0 bases, J lost 11 bases, and 8 bases stayed unmatched. The CDR3 DNA reads TGTGCCAGCAGCGTAGGGGGACAGGGCGGTATGGCTTTCTTT. Translated, it gives CASSVGGQGGMAFF.

This sequence joins TRBV5-5 and TRBJ2-5; D tentatively fits TRBD1 or TRBD2 (5 bases each). The CDR3 spans 16 residues. V shed 1 base and J shed 6 bases, with 19 bases lying between them. Germline values: CDR1 SGHKS, CDR2 YYEKEE (reference sequence). The CDR3 DNA reads TGTGCCAGCAGCTTGAGAGGGGTTGATAGGGAAAAGACCCAGTACTTC. Protein sequence: CASSLRGVDREKTQYF.

The genes are TRBV4-3 and TRBJ2-2; 9 nucleotides match TRBD2. Germline lookup yields CDR1 LGHNA and CDR2 YSLEER. With V trimmed by 1 base and J by 2 bases, 2 bases remained unmatched. CDR3 length: 16 residues. The CDR3 is CASSQGLAGNTGELFF. CDR3 nucleotide sequence: TGCGCCAGCAGCCAAGGGCTAGCGGGAAACACCGGGGAGCTGTTTTTT.

The V call is TRBV9, the J call TRBJ2-6; D unresolved. The CDR3 covers 15 residues. With 6 bases removed from V and 0 bases from J, the gap between germline ends came to 10 bases. The V gene's germline CDR1 is SGDLS and CDR2 YYNGEE. The CDR3: CASTRTVSGANVLTF. DNA for the CDR3: TGTGCCAGCACCCGAACGGTCTCTGGGGCCAACGTCCTGACTTTC.

This rearrangement joins TRBV28 to TRBJ2-7; unclear D gene. V was pared by 6 bases and J by 0 bases, with 12 bases between. This CDR3 spans 14 amino acids. Looked up from germline, CDR1 is MDHEN and CDR2 is SYDVKM. CDR3 DNA: TGTGCCAGCAGGCCCCCCGTGAGCTCCTACGAGCAGTACTTC. Its translation: CASRPPVSSYEQYF.

The gene calls are TRBV4-3 and TRBJ2-1, with TRBD1 matching 9 bases. V lost 3 bases, J lost 6 bases, and 9 bases stayed unmatched. The germline V gene has CDR1 LGHNA and CDR2 YSLEER. CDR3 length: 16 residues. The CDR3 reads CASSHGGQGRGNEQFF. CDR3 nucleotide sequence: TGCGCCAGCAGCCACGGAGGACAGGGGAGAGGCAATGAGCAGTTCTTC.

The rearrangement uses TRBV19 and TRBJ1-6; no definite D call. Germline V gene data show CDR1 as LNHDA and CDR2 as SQIVND (reference sequence). The CDR3 is 13 amino acids. Trimming cost V 4 bases and J 10 bases, with 11 bases left between them. The CDR3 here is CASSNEGFSPLHF. DNA for the CDR3: TGTGCCAGTAGTAATGAGGGTTTCTCACCCCTCCACTTT.

This clone has just a few counts. This chain links TRBV29-1 with TRBJ1-5; no reliable D call. The CDR3 length is 11 residues. The V end lost 6 bases, the J end lost 4 bases, and 7 bases lay between the germline ends. The germline V gene encodes CDR1 SQVTM and CDR2 ANQGSEA. The CDR3 loop is CSVGWNQPQHF. CDR3 nucleotide sequence: TGCAGCGTGGGGTGGAATCAGCCCCAGCATTTT.

This sequence joins TRBV23-1 and TRBJ1-5; D remains ambiguous. TRBV23-1 is filed as an ORF, its function uncertain. This CDR3 has 17 residues. Trimming removed 3 bases from V and 10 bases from J, with 25 bases in between. The CDR3 region has the DNA TGCGCCAGCAGTCATTACGGCTCGGTGGCAGGTAGTCAACCCCAGCATTTT. Protein sequence: CASSHYGSVAGSQPQHF.

This clone was seen just once. This chain uses TRBV14 with TRBJ2-7; 9 bases fit TRBD1. This CDR3 has 16 amino acids. Germline assignment: CDR1 SGHDN and CDR2 FVKESK. The ends lost 3 bases at V and 3 bases at J; junction bases unmatched: 9. The chain's CDR3 is CASSQTGGFVDYEQYF. The CDR3 DNA reads TGTGCCAGCAGCCAGACAGGGGGTTTTGTTGACTACGAGCAGTACTTC.

This rearrangement joins TRBV9 to TRBJ2-1; tentative D call: TRBD2 (7 bases). CDR1 is SGDLS and CDR2 is YYNGEE in the germline V gene. CDR3 length equals 16 residues. Trimming removed 4 bases at V and 4 bases at J, with 18 bases between. CDR3 nucleotide sequence: TGTGCCAGCAGCAGGGGGAGGGGACTACAGTACAATGAGCAGTTCTTC. This sequence encodes CASSRGRGLQYNEQFF.

This clone was found once. The V gene is TRBV2, the J gene TRBJ2-7; D remains unclear. Germline V CDR1 and CDR2: SNHLY, FYNNEI. This CDR3 comprises 15 residues. V was shortened by 1 base and J by 1 base, with 11 bases between the two germline ends. The CDR3 sequence is CASSEGNGWSYEQYF. The CDR3 bases are TGTGCCAGCAGTGAAGGGAATGGTTGGTCCTACGAGCAGTACTTC.

The gene calls are TRBV5-5 and TRBJ2-7; D may correspond to TRBD1 or TRBD2 (6 bases each). The CDR3 extends over 13 amino acids. The V end lost 0 bases, the J end lost 6 bases, and 10 bases lay between the germline ends. CDR1 is SGHKS, CDR2 YYEKEE, per germline (reference sequence). The CDR3, as DNA: TGTGCCAGCAGCTTGGTGGGGGGCGGCGAGCAGTACTTC. This encodes CASSLVGGGEQYF.

This chain uses TRBV5-1 with TRBJ2-5; perhaps D is TRBD1 or TRBD2 (5 bases each). Germline V gene lookup returns CDR1 SGHRS and CDR2 YFSETQ. The ends were cut back, 0 bases at V and 3 bases at J, with 9 bases in the middle. The CDR3 extends over 14 amino acids. CDR3 nucleotides: TGCGCCAGCAGCTTGGCCGGGGCGGAAGAGACCCAGTACTTC. Amino acids: CASSLAGAEETQYF.

J is TRBJ1-2 and V is TRBV9; D perhaps matches TRBD1 (5 bases). This CDR3 comprises 13 residues. Trimming shortened V by 1 base and J by 8 bases, and 12 bases separated the two germline ends. From germline, CDR1 is SGDLS and CDR2 YYNGEE. The CDR3 bases are TGTGCCAGCAGCGTACTCGGGGGGTTGGGCTACACCTTC. This translates into CASSVLGGLGYTF.

This sequence joins TRBV18 and TRBJ2-1, with 11 bases identical to TRBD2. Trimming removed 5 bases from V and 4 bases from J; junction bases left unmatched: 16. CDR1 KGHSH and CDR2 LQKENI come from the germline V gene. The CDR3 has 19 amino acids. The CDR3 spells CASSALPGTSGQLYNEQFF. In nucleotides, the CDR3 is TGTGCCAGCTCAGCCTTACCCGGGACTAGCGGCCAACTGTACAATGAGCAGTTCTTC.

This rearrangement joins TRBV15 to TRBJ2-1; D remains ambiguous. The germline gives CDR1 LNHNV, CDR2 YYDKDF (reference sequence). The CDR3 length is 13 residues. V was trimmed by 0 bases and J by 5 bases, leaving 5 bases between them. This CDR3 is CATSREVDNEQFF. CDR3 DNA: TGTGCCACCAGCAGAGAGGTTGACAATGAGCAGTTCTTC.

The chain recombines TRBV9 with TRBJ1-4; the D gene is possibly TRBD1 (6 bases). Per the germline V gene, CDR1 is SGDLS and CDR2 is YYNGEE. CDR3 length equals 16 residues. The V end lost 2 bases, the J end lost 0 bases, and 11 bases lay between the germline ends. CDR3 loop: CASSVGQLATNEKLFF. DNA for the CDR3: TGTGCCAGCAGCGTGGGACAACTCGCAACTAATGAAAAACTGTTTTTT.

The chain combines TRBV5-3 with TRBJ2-3; possibly TRBD1 for D (6 bases). TRBV5-3 falls under the ORF class, with uncertain function. This CDR3 has 16 residues. Trimming left V 3 bases short and J 2 bases short, with 16 bases between. CDR3 sequence: CARSSTARGPTDTQYF. The DNA of the CDR3 is TGTGCCAGAAGCTCCACCGCCAGGGGCCCCACAGATACGCAGTATTTT.

The chain employs TRBV7-2 and TRBJ2-7, with 8 bases matching TRBD2. Trimming cost V 0 bases and J 5 bases; bases outside gene matches: 6. There are 15 residues in the CDR3. Per germline, CDR1 SGHTA and CDR2 FQGNSA. The CDR3 is CASSLAGGRTHEQYF. The CDR3 DNA is TGTGCCAGCAGCTTAGCAGGCGGGAGGACACACGAGCAGTACTTC.

The V gene is TRBV6-5, the J gene TRBJ1-5; D is perhaps TRBD1 (5 bases). Trimming stripped 6 bases from V and 4 bases from J, with 10 bases between. CDR1 MNHEY and CDR2 SVGAGI come from the germline V gene. The CDR3 is made up of 13 amino acids. CDR3 in amino acids: CASRGDWNQPQHF. As DNA, the CDR3 is TGTGCCAGCAGGGGGGATTGGAATCAGCCCCAGCATTTT.

The chain combines TRBV7-2 with TRBJ1-5, with a tentative D call TRBD1 (6 bases). The V end lost 6 bases, the J end lost 4 bases, and 16 bases lay between the germline ends. The CDR3 covers 15 residues. From germline, CDR1 is SGHTA and CDR2 FQGNSA. Here the CDR3 reads CASRPNRDANQPQHF. For the CDR3, the DNA is TGTGCCAGCAGACCGAACAGGGATGCGAATCAGCCCCAGCATTTT.